These 24 T cell receptor beta chains share one sample of origin, sequenced in a study of T cell repertoires in cytomegalovirus infection (dated by TCRdb to 2018 to 2020). Sequencing instrument: Illumina HiSeq 1500. TCRdb reworked the public reads: Q25 trimming with fastp, MiXCR clone assembly, productive beta chains retained. Every distinct CDR3 protein forms one entry, paired with its most common genes and DNA. The sample contains approximately 170,000 distinct CDR3 sequences, 17% of them found a single time. The ten most abundant clones make up approximately 18% of the sample. Sequenced sample: CD8+ T cells from PBMCs. These TCRs come from a human donor in good health (CMV status not recorded). Some clones in this sample may be carry-over from other donors' samples.

The chain has TRBV6-2 or TRBV6-3 and TRBJ2-4; D uncertain. CDR1 is MNHEY and CDR2 is SVGEGT in the germline V gene. This CDR3 has 16 amino acids. Trimming took 5 bases from V and 3 from J, leaving 17 bases between them. The CDR3 bases are TGTGCCAGCAGTACGGAGAATTGGGAAGTCAAAAACATTCAGTACTTC. It encodes CASSTENWEVKNIQYF.

This clonotype was detected a few times. The chain uses TRBV7-9 and TRBJ2-7, with D unclear. CDR3 length: 15 amino acids. V lost 2 bases, J lost 4 bases, and 15 bases lay in between. Germline CDR1 SEHNR, CDR2 FQNEAQ (reference sequence). The CDR3 region has the DNA TGTGCCAGCAGCTTATCAAACCCAACCCTTTACGAGCAGTACTTC. Translating gives CASSLSNPTLYEQYF. Using reference TRBV7-9 and TRBJ2-7 for the parts outside the CDR3, the full variable domain is DTGVSQNPRHKITKRGQNVTFRCDPISEHNRLYWYRQTLGQGPEFLTYFQNEAQLEKSRLLSDRFSAERPKGSFSTLEIQRTEQGDSAMYLCASSLSNPTLYEQYFGPGTRLTVT.

V and J are TRBV11-2 and TRBJ1-1, with TRBD1 matching 7 bases. Germline CDR1 is SGHAT and CDR2 is FQNNGV. Trimming at V came to 5 bases and at J to 3 bases, leaving 9 bases not matched to a gene. This CDR3 is 15 amino acids long. The CDR3 reads CASSIRTGAHTEAFF. The CDR3 DNA reads as TGTGCCAGCAGCATCCGTACAGGGGCGCACACTGAAGCTTTCTTT.

The chain carries TRBV12-5 and TRBJ1-5, with D perhaps TRBD1 (5 bases). In germline, CDR1 is LGHNT, CDR2 FRNRAP. Trimming removed 2 bases from V and 5 bases from J, with 19 bases in between. The CDR3 length is 17 residues. This chain's CDR3 is CASGLTSGPGGDQPQHF. CDR3 bases: TGTGCTAGTGGTTTGACCTCGGGGCCCGGTGGGGATCAGCCCCAGCATTTT. The variable domain in full, with the rest retrieved from reference TRBV12-5 and TRBJ1-5, is DARVTQTPRHKVTEMGQEVTMRCQPILGHNTVFWYRQTMMQGLELLAYFRNRAPLDDSGMPKDRFSAEMPDATLATLKIQPSEPRDSAVYFCASGLTSGPGGDQPQHFGDGTRLSIL.

This clonotype was detected a few times. The CDR3 sequence is CASSPRGGVGHVQYF. In DNA form, the CDR3 reads TGTGCCAGCAGCCCTAGGGGGGGGGTTGGCCACGTGCAGTACTTC. This sequence joins TRBV7-8 and TRBJ2-7, with TRBD2 as a possible D gene (7 bases). Trimming removed 5 bases at V and 9 bases at J, with 23 bases between. In germline, CDR1 is SGHVS, CDR2 FQNEAQ. This CDR3 is 15 amino acids long.

This clonotype was counted only a few times. The rearrangement links TRBV6-8 to TRBJ1-5; D possibly corresponds to TRBD1 (5 bases). Germline V gene lookup returns CDR1 MNHGY and CDR2 SAAAGT. This CDR3 has 12 residues. Trimming left V 10 bases short and J 9 bases short, with 16 bases between. This CDR3 is CANSREIRPQHF. CDR3 coding DNA: TGTGCCAACAGCAGGGAAATCAGGCCCCAGCATTTT.

This clonotype was counted between two and nine times. This chain joins TRBV15 and TRBJ1-1; unclear D gene. V was shortened by 4 bases and J by 3 bases, with 18 bases between the two germline ends. Germline CDR1 is LNHNV and CDR2 is YYDKDF (reference sequence). This CDR3 spans 16 amino acids. The CDR3 DNA reads TGTGCCACCAGCACTCAAGGAAGTCTGGGGTACACTGAAGCTTTCTTT. Translation: CATSTQGSLGYTEAFF.

The sample holds a few counts of this clonotype. The chain employs TRBV28 and TRBJ2-1, with TRBD2 identical over 9 bases. Trimming at V came to 5 bases and at J to 2 bases, leaving 7 bases not matched to a gene. Germline V lookup: CDR1 MDHEN, CDR2 SYDVKM. The CDR3 extends over 16 amino acids. CDR3 DNA sequence: TGTGCCAGCAGTCCTCTTCTAGCGGGACCCTACAATGAGCAGTTCTTC. As protein: CASSPLLAGPYNEQFF. Full variable domain (remainder filled in from reference TRBV28 and TRBJ2-1): DVKVTQSSRYLVKRTGEKVFLECVQDMDHENMFWYRQDPGLGLRLIYFSYDVKMKEKGDIPEGYSVSREKKERFSLILESASTNQTSMYLCASSPLLAGPYNEQFFGPGTRLTVL.

This clonotype was picked up a small number of times. This chain uses TRBV7-8 with TRBJ2-3; the D is unclear. This CDR3 is built from 16 residues. V lost 1 base to trimming and J lost 2 bases, with 13 bases between them. Germline-derived CDR1 and CDR2 are SGHVS and FQNEAQ. CDR3 protein: CASSLVAGSATDTQYF. CDR3 sequence (DNA): TGTGCCAGCAGCTTAGTGGCCGGGTCTGCCACAGATACGCAGTATTTT.

J is TRBJ1-2 and V is TRBV2; D unresolved. Trimming removed 3 bases from V and 3 bases from J, with 8 bases in between. Germline V CDR1 and CDR2: SNHLY, FYNNEI. The CDR3 has 13 amino acids. In nucleotides, the CDR3 is TGTGCCAGCAGTGATGCAGGAGACTATGGCTACACCTTC. Its protein is CASSDAGDYGYTF.

This clonotype came up many times. V is TRBV6-2 or TRBV6-3 and J is TRBJ2-2; possible D gene TRBD1, 5 bases. V was pared by 0 bases and J by 0 bases, with 11 bases between. The germline V gene encodes CDR1 MNHEY and CDR2 SVGEGT. The CDR3 runs 17 residues. CDR3 residues: CASSYSPRVANTGELFF. CDR3 sequence (DNA): TGTGCCAGCAGTTACTCCCCCAGGGTCGCGAACACCGGGGAGCTGTTTTTT.

Only a few counts were recorded for this clonotype. This rearrangement joins TRBV28 to TRBJ1-1; 8 bases fit TRBD1. The CDR3 is made up of 15 amino acids. Germline-derived CDR1 and CDR2 are MDHEN and SYDVKM. Trimming removed 1 base from V and 5 bases from J; junction bases left unmatched: 6. CDR3 DNA sequence: TGTGCCAGCAGTTTATCCACAGGGGGTTGGACTGAAGCTTTCTTT. It specifies CASSLSTGGWTEAFF.

This clonotype has just a few counts. J is TRBJ2-7 and V is TRBV28; 9 bases line up with TRBD1. The CDR3 extends over 16 amino acids. V lost 6 bases to trimming and J lost 3 bases; unmatched junction nucleotides: 12. CDR1 and CDR2 from the germline V gene are MDHEN and SYDVKM. The CDR3 bases are TGTGCCAGCAGACCCCCACCCGGGACAGGGTTCTACGAGCAGTACTTC. This translates into CASRPPPGTGFYEQYF.

This clonotype has just a few counts. This chain links TRBV6-2 or TRBV6-3 with TRBJ2-1; the match to TRBD2 covers 7 bases. Germline CDR1 and CDR2: MNHEY and SVGEGT. The V gene end was trimmed by 5 bases and the J gene end by 8 bases; junction bases not matched to a gene: 15. This CDR3 is built from 16 residues. DNA of the CDR3: TGTGCCAGCAGTCCCCCTCGCGGGAGAGAAGACTATGAGCAGTTCTTC. This sequence encodes CASSPPRGREDYEQFF.

CDR3 nucleotides: TGTGCCAGCAGTTTATACGGGAAGGGGGACGAGCAGTACTTC. This encodes CASSLYGKGDEQYF. This chain joins TRBV28 and TRBJ2-7; D is perhaps TRBD1 (6 bases). Germline V gene sequence: CDR1 MDHEN, CDR2 SYDVKM. V lost 1 base, J lost 5 bases, and 12 bases lay in between. The CDR3 is 14 residues long.

The rearrangement joins TRBV7-8 to TRBJ2-1; D unresolved. Trimming stripped 2 bases from V and 10 bases from J, with 27 bases between. CDR3 size: 18 residues. Germline V gene lookup returns CDR1 SGHVS and CDR2 FQNEAQ. The CDR3 is CASSLQPAAGLLATEQFF. Here the CDR3 DNA reads TGTGCCAGCAGCTTACAGCCTGCGGCAGGCCTCCTGGCTACGGAGCAGTTCTTC.

The chain carries TRBV20-1 and TRBJ2-7; tentatively, D is TRBD1 (6 bases). Trimming removed 5 bases at V and 1 base at J, with 12 bases between. CDR3 size: 13 residues. Germline-derived CDR1 and CDR2 are DFQATT and SNEGSKA (reference sequence). The CDR3 reads CSADRRGSYEQYF. The CDR3 DNA reads TGCAGTGCTGACCGCAGGGGTTCCTACGAGCAGTACTTC.

This rearrangement joins TRBV28 to TRBJ2-7; tentatively, D is TRBD1 (6 bases). The CDR3 consists of 15 residues. Germline-derived CDR1 and CDR2 are MDHEN and SYDVKM. Between the trimmed V and J ends, which lost 6 bases and 0 bases, there was a span of 15 bases. The CDR3 coding sequence is TGTGCCAGCAGCTGCAGACTGGACAGCTCCTACGAGCAGTACTTC. Residues: CASSCRLDSSYEQYF.

The chain uses TRBV6-1 and TRBJ1-1; D not certain. This CDR3 is built from 13 residues. V lost 7 bases, J lost 1 base, and 10 bases lay in between. Germline lookup yields CDR1 MNHNS and CDR2 SASEGT. The CDR3 DNA reads TGTGCCAGCACGAGAACGGAGAACACTGAAGCTTTCTTT. Its translation is CASTRTENTEAFF.

The chain recombines TRBV14 with TRBJ1-6; no firm D call. Germline V gene lookup returns CDR1 SGHDN and CDR2 FVKESK. V lost 2 bases and J lost 8, with 13 bases in between. The CDR3 loop spans 15 amino acids. The DNA for the CDR3 is TGTGCCAGCAGCCAACGGAAGATTTGGGATTCACCCCTCCACTTT. It yields the protein CASSQRKIWDSPLHF.

This clonotype was counted only a few times. The chain joins TRBV7-6 to TRBJ1-1; D is undetermined. CDR3 length equals 13 residues. The V end was cut by 10 bases, the J end by 3 bases, with 15 bases between. CDR1 and CDR2 (germline): SGHVS, FNYEAQ. CDR3 nucleotides: TGTGCCACCGGCATCGTAGGTGACACTGAAGCTTTCTTT. The encoded protein is CATGIVGDTEAFF.

The CDR3 is CASSHPGLSYEQYF. Written as DNA, the CDR3 is TGTGCCAGCAGTCACCCCGGACTCTCCTACGAGCAGTACTTC. The rearrangement joins TRBV6-2 or TRBV6-3 to TRBJ2-7; D possibly corresponds to TRBD2 (5 bases). The CDR3 is 14 residues long. Looked up from germline, CDR1 is MNHEY and CDR2 is SVGEGT. V was clipped by 5 bases and J by 0 bases, with 11 bases between them.

This sequence joins TRBV29-1 and TRBJ2-5; D may be TRBD2 (5 bases). Germline values: CDR1 SQVTM, CDR2 ANQGSEA. The CDR3 loop spans 15 amino acids. Trimming pared 7 bases from V and 2 bases from J, leaving 20 bases between. DNA for the CDR3: TGCAGCGCGACCATCGTAGCGCATCCTCAAGAGACCCAGTACTTC. Translating it yields CSATIVAHPQETQYF.

The chain recombines TRBV7-2 with TRBJ1-2, with 7 bases matching TRBD1. This CDR3 has 15 residues. Germline V gives CDR1 SGHTA, CDR2 FQGNSA. The J segment lost 4 bases and the V segment lost 5 bases, leaving 10 bases of the junction unmatched. CDR3 in amino acids: CASSQGPDRIYGYTF. The CDR3 DNA reads as TGTGCCAGCAGCCAGGGCCCGGACAGGATCTATGGCTACACCTTC.